This T cell receptor (beta chain) was found in a study of early T cells in non-severe SARS-CoV-2 infection. The germline gives CDR1 MNHEY, CDR2 SVGAGI. Trimming removed 2 bases at V and 6 bases at J, with 11 bases between. This CDR3 has 14 amino acids. cDNA molecules, individually, were tagged with unique molecular identifiers. MiXCR, applied by TCRdb to the 5' RACE reads, yields one record per CDR3 protein. The data contain under 45,000 distinct CDR3 sequences, about a tenth of them singletons. The material sequenced was whole blood. V usage is TRBV6-5 and J usage is TRBJ1-5; possible D gene TRBD1, 5 bases. The sequence derives from an adult who was a healthcare worker with PCR-confirmed SARS-CoV-2 infection or an uninfected control (not recorded which). The CDR3 protein is CASSYGGEAQPQHF. CDR3 nucleotides: TGTGCCAGCAGTTACGGGGGGGAGGCTCAGCCCCAGCATTTT.